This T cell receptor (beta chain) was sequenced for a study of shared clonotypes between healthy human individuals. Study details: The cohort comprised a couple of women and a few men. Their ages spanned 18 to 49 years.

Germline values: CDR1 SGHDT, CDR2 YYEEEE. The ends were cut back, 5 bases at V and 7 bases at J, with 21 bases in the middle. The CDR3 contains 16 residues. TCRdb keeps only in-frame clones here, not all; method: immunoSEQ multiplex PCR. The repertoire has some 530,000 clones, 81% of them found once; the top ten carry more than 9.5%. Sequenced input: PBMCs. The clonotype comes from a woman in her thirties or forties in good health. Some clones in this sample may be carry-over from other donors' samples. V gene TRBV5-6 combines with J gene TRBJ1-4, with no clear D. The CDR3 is CASSFARRALGEKLFF. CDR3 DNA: TGTGCCAGCAGTTTCGCAAGGAGGGCCCTGGGTGAAAAACTGTTTTTT.